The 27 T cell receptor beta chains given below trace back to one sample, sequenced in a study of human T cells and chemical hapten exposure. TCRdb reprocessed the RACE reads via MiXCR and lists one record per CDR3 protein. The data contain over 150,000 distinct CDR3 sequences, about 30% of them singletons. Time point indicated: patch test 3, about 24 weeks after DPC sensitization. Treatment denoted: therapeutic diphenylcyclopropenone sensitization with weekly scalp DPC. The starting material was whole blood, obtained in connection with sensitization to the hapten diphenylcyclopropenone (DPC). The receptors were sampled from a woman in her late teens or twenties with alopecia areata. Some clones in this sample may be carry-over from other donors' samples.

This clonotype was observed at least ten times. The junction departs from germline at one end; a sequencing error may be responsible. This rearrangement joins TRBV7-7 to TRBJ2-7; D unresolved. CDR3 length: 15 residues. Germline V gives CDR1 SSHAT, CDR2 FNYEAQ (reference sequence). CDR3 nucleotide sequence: TGTGCTAGCAGCTTGGGTCAGCCCAGCTCCTACGAGCAGTACTTC. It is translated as CASSLGQPSSYEQYF.

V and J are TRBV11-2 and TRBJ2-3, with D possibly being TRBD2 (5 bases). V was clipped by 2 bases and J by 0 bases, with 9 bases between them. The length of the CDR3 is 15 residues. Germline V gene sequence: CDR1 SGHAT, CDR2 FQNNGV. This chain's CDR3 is CASSLKTTSTDTQYF. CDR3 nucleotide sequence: TGTGCCAGCAGCTTAAAGACTACCAGCACAGATACGCAGTATTTT. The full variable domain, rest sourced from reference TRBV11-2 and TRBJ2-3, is EAGVAQSPRYKIIEKRQSVAFWCNPISGHATLYWYQQILGQGPKLLIQFQNNGVVDDSQLPKDRFSAERLKGVDSTLKIQPAKLEDSAVYLCASSLKTTSTDTQYFGPGTRLTVL.

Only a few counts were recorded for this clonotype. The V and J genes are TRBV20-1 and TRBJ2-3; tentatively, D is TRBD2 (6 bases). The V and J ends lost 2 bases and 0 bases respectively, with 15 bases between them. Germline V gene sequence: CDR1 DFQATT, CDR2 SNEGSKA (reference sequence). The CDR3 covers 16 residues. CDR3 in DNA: TGCAGTGCTAGACGTGGACTAAGCGTGAGCACAGATACGCAGTATTTT. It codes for CSARRGLSVSTDTQYF.

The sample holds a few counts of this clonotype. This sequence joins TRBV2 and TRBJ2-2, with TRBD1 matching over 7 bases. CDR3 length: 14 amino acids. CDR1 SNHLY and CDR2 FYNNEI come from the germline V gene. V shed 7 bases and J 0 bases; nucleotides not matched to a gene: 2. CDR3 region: CASKGAANTGELFF. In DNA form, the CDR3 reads TGTGCCAGCAAGGGGGCTGCGAACACCGGGGAGCTGTTTTTT.

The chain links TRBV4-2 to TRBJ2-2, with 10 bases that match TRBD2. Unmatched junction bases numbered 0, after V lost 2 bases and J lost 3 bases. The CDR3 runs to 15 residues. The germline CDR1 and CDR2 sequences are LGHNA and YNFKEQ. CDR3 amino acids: CASSQLAGDTGELFF. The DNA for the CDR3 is TGTGCCAGCAGCCAACTAGCGGGAGACACCGGGGAGCTGTTTTTT.

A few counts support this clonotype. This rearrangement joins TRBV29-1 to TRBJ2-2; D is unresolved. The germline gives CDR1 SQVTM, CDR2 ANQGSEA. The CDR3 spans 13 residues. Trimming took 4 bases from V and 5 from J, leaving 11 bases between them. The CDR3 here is CSVVLVGTGELFF. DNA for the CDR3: TGCAGCGTTGTTTTAGTGGGGACCGGGGAGCTGTTTTTT.

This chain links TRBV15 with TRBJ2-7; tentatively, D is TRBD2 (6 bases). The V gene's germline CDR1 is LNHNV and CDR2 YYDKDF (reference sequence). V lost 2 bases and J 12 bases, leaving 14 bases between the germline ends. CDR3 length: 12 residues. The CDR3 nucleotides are TGTGCCACCAGCAGATCGGAGGGGTGGCTGTACTTC. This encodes CATSRSEGWLYF.

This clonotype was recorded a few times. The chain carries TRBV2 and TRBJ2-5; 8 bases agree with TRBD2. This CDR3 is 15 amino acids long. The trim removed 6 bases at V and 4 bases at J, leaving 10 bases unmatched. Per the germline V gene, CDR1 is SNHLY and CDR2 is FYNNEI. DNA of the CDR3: TGTGCCAGCAGATTGGGACTAGTTATCTCAGAGACCCAGTACTTC. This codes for CASRLGLVISETQYF.

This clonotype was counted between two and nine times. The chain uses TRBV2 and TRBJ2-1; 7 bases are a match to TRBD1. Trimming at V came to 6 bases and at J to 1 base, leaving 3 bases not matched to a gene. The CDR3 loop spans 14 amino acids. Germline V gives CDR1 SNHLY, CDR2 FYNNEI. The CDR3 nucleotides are TGTGCCAGCAGGGCACAGGGGTCCTACAATGAGCAGTTCTTC. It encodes CASRAQGSYNEQFF. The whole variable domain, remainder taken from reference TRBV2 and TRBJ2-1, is EPEVTQTPSHQVTQMGQEVILRCVPISNHLYFYWYRQILGQKVEFLVSFYNNEISEKSEIFDDQFSVERPDGSNFTLKIRSTKLEDSAMYFCASRAQGSYNEQFFGPGTRLTVL.

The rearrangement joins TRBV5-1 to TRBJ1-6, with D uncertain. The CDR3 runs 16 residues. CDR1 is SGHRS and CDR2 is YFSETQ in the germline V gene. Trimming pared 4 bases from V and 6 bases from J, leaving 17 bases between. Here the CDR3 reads CASSTNPGASNSPLHF. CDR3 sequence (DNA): TGCGCCAGCAGCACTAACCCGGGAGCTTCTAATTCACCCCTCCACTTT.

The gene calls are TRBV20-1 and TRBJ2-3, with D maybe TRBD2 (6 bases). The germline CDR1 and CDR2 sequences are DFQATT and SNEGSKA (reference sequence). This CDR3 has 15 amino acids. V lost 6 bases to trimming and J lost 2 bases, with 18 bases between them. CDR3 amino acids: CSAPEERVVTDTQYF. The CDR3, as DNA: TGCAGTGCCCCCGAGGAGCGGGTAGTCACAGATACGCAGTATTTT.

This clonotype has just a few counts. The CDR3 DNA reads as TGTGCCAGCAGCTCTGGGGGGGACGAGCAGTACTTC. Its protein product is CASSSGGDEQYF. The chain has TRBV7-9 and TRBJ2-7; 7 bases are a match to TRBD2. The CDR3 runs to 12 residues. The J segment lost 5 bases and the V segment lost 4 bases, leaving 2 bases of the junction unmatched. Germline values: CDR1 SEHNR, CDR2 FQNEAQ (reference sequence). The full variable domain, in which reference TRBV7-9 and TRBJ2-7 provide the parts outside the CDR3, is DTGVSQNPRHKITKRGQNVTFRCDPISEHNRLYWYRQTLGQGPEFLTYFQNEAQLEKSRLLSDRFSAERPKGSFSTLEIQRTEQGDSAMYLCASSSGGDEQYFGPGTRLTVT.

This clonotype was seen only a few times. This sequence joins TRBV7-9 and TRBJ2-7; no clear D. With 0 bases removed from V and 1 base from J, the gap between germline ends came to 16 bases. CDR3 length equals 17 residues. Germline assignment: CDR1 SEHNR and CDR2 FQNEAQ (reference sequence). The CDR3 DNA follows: TGTGCCAGCAGCTTAGCGCGTTCTCGGGTGATATCCTACGAGCAGTACTTC. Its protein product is CASSLARSRVISYEQYF.

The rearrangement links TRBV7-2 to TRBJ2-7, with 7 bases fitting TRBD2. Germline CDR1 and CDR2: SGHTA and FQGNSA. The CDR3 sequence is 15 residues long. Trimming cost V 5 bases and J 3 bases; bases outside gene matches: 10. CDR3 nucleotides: TGTGCCAGCAGCCCGAGCTCGGCGGGGGTCTACGAGCAGTACTTC. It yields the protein CASSPSSAGVYEQYF.

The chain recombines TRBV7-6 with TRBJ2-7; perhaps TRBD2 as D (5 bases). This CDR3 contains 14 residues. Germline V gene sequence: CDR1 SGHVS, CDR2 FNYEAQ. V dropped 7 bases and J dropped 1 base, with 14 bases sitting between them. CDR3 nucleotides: TGTGCCAGCAAAACCGACACGGGATCCTACGAGCAGTACTTC. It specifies CASKTDTGSYEQYF. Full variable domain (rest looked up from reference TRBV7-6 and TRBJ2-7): GAGVSQSPRYKVTKRGQDVALRCDPISGHVSLYWYRQALGQGPEFLTYFNYEAQQDKSGLPNDRFSAERPEGSISTLTIQRTEQRDSAMYRCASKTDTGSYEQYFGPGTRLTVT.

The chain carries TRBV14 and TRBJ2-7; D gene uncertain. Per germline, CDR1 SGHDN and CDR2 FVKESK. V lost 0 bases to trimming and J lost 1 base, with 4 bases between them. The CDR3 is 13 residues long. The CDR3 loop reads CASSQDFSYEQYF. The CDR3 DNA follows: TGTGCCAGCAGCCAAGATTTTTCCTACGAGCAGTACTTC.

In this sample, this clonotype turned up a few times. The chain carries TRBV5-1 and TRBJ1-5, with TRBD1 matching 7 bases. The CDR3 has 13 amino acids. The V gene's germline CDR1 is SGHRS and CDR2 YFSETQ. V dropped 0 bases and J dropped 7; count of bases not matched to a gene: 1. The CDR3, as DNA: TGCGCCAGCAGCTTGGGACAGGGACAGCCCCAGCATTTT. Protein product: CASSLGQGQPQHF.

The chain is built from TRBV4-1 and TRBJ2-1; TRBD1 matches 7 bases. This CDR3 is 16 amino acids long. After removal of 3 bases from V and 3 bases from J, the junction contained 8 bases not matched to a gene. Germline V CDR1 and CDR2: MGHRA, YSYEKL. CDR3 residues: CASSQAGTVYYNEQFF. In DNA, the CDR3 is TGCGCCAGCAGCCAGGCCGGGACAGTGTACTACAATGAGCAGTTCTTC.

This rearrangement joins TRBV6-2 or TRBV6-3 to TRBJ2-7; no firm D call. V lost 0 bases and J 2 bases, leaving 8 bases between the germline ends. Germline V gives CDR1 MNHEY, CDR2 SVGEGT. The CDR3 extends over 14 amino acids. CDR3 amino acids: CASSYSRITYEQYF. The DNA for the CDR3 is TGTGCCAGCAGTTACTCGCGGATTACCTACGAGCAGTACTTC.

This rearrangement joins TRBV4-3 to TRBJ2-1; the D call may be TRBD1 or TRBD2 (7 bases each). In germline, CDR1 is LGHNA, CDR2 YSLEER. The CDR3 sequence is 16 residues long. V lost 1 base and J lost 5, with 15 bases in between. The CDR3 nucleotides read TGCGCCAGCAGCCAAGGGGGAGGGACAGCAAACAATGAGCAGTTCTTC. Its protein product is CASSQGGGTANNEQFF.

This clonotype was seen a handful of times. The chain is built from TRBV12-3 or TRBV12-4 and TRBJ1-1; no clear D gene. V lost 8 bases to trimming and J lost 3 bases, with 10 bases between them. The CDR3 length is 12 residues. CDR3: CASRELDTEAFF. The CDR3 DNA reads TGTGCCAGCCGGGAGCTGGACACTGAAGCTTTCTTT.

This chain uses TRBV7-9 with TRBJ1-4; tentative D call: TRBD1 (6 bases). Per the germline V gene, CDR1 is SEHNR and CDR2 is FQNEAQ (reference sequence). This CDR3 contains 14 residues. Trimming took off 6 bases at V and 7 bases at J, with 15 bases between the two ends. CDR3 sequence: CASSKRGGGEKLFF. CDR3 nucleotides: TGTGCCAGCAGTAAGAGAGGGGGAGGTGAAAAACTGTTTTTT.

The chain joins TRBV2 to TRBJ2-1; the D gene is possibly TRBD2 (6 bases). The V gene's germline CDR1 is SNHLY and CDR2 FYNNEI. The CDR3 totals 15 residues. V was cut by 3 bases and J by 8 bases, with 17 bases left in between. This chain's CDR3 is CASSDWRGISDEQFF. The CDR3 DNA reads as TGTGCCAGCAGTGATTGGCGCGGGATCAGCGATGAGCAGTTCTTC.

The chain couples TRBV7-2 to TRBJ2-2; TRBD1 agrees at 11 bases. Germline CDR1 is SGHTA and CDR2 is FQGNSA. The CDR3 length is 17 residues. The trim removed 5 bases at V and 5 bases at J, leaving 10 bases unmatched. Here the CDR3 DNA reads TGTGCCAGCAGCCCCCGAAGGACAGGGGGCCGGACCGGGGAGCTGTTTTTT. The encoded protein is CASSPRRTGGRTGELFF. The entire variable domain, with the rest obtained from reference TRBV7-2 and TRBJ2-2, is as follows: GAGVSQSPSNKVTEKGKDVELRCDPISGHTALYWYRQSLGQGLEFLIYFQGNSAPDKSGLPSDRFSAERTGGSVSTLTIQRTQQEDSAVYLCASSPRRTGGRTGELFFGEGSRLTVL.

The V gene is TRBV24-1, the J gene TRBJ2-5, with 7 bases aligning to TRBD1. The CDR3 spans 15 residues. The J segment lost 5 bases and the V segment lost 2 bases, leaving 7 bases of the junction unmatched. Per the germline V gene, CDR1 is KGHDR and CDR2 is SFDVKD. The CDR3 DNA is TGTGCCACCAGTGATTCGACAGGGCTCCGGGAGACCCAGTACTTC. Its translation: CATSDSTGLRETQYF.

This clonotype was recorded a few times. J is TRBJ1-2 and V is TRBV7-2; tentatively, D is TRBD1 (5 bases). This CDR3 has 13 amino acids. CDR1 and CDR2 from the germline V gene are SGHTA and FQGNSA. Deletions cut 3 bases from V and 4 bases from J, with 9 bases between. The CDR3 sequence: CASSLRQIYGYTF. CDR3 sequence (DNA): TGTGCCAGCAGCTTGAGACAGATCTATGGCTACACCTTC.

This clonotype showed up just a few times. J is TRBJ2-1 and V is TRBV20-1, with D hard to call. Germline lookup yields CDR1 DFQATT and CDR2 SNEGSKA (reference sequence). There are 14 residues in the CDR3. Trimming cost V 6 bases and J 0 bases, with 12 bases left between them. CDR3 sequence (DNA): TGCAGTGCCCCACTGGTTAGCTCCTACAATGAGCAGTTCTTC. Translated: CSAPLVSSYNEQFF.